This is a list of T cell receptor beta chains from one sample in a study of blood T cell repertoires in COVID-19. Only in-frame clones appear in the TCRdb table, and some are missing; sequencing was by immunoSEQ multiplex PCR. The table has more than 150,000 clones, approximately 90% seen once. The sample was peripheral blood. Receptor source: a woman between 18 and 30 years old who had recovered from COVID-19. CDR3s include the opening cysteine and the closing phenylalanine or tryptophan. D genes are given only for firm matches. Size tells how often a clone was seen (once, few, many) or the class of an expanded clone, and some rows leave it out.

j_call clone_size d_call v_call cdr3_aa cdr3_nt
TRBJ2-1 . . TRBV7-6 CASSLPPGLQEGYNEQFF TGTGCCAGCAGCTTACCCCCGGGACTCCAAGAAGGTTACAATGAGCAGTTCTTC
TRBJ1-5 . TRBD1 TRBV6-4 CASRSDRVYSNQPQHF TGTGCCAGCAGATCCGACAGGGTCTATAGCAATCAGCCCCAGCATTTT
TRBJ2-7 . TRBD2 TRBV7-9 CASSENSGAYEQYF TGTGCCAGCAGCGAAAATAGCGGGGCCTACGAGCAGTACTTC
TRBJ1-4 . . TRBV5-5 CASSLGGTVEKLFF TGTGCCAGCAGCTTGGGGGGGACTGTTGAAAAACTGTTTTTT
TRBJ1-2 . TRBD1 TRBV29-1 CSVEYYRGSYGYTF TGCAGCGTTGAATACTACAGGGGTAGTTATGGCTACACCTTC
TRBJ2-3 . . TRBV28 CASSSSRGTQYF TGTGCCAGCAGTTCTAGCCGAGGTACGCAGTATTTT
TRBJ2-3 . . TRBV4-1 CASSQGAMYSTDTQYF TGCGCCAGCAGCCAAGGCGCCATGTATAGCACAGATACGCAGTATTTT
TRBJ2-1 . TRBD2 TRBV6-4 CASSLTSGIGEQFF TGTGCCAGCAGCTTGACTAGCGGGATAGGTGAGCAGTTCTTC
TRBJ1-2 . . TRBV3-1/TRBV3-2 CASSQDQFGGGGYGYTF TGTGCCAGCAGCCAAGATCAGTTCGGGGGGGGAGGCTATGGCTACACCTTC
TRBJ1-3 . . TRBV23-1 CASTHRGGRGNTIYF TGCGCCAGCACCCACCGGGGGGGTAGAGGAAACACCATATATTTT
TRBJ1-5 once TRBD1 TRBV13 CASSSRTGATTYQPQHF TGTGCCAGCAGCAGCAGAACAGGGGCAACGACTTATCAGCCCCAGCATTTT
TRBJ2-5 once . TRBV6-2/TRBV6-3 CASSLQRVPQETQYF TGTGCCAGCAGTCTCCAGAGGGTCCCCCAAGAGACCCAGTACTTC
TRBJ1-6 . . TRBV19 CATNRDPRQDNSPLHF TGTGCCACTAACAGAGACCCGAGACAGGATAATTCACCCCTCCACTTT
TRBJ2-5 . TRBD2 TRBV6-2/TRBV6-3 CASSYFGTGLRETQYF TGTGCCAGCAGTTATTTCGGGACGGGACTACGTGAGACCCAGTACTTC
TRBJ1-4 . . TRBV7-6 CASSSFPGLSNEKLFF TGTGCCAGCAGCAGCTTCCCGGGACTGTCTAATGAAAAACTGTTTTTT
TRBJ2-5 . TRBD1 TRBV4-3 CASSQEAQGETQYF TGCGCCAGCAGCCAAGAGGCACAGGGGGAGACCCAGTACTTC
TRBJ2-3 . TRBD2 TRBV5-5 CASSPGTSGGNTQYF TGTGCCAGCAGCCCCGGGACTAGCGGGGGGAATACGCAGTATTTT
TRBJ2-2 . TRBD1 TRBV13 CASSIRQGEGTGELFF TGTGCCAGCAGCATACGACAGGGAGAGGGCACCGGGGAGCTGTTTTTT
TRBJ1-5 few TRBD1 TRBV19 CASRAGTGIQPQHF TGTGCCAGTCGGGCGGGGACAGGGATTCAGCCCCAGCATTTT
TRBJ2-1 . . TRBV4-1 CASSQVGAEQFF TGCGCCAGCAGCCAAGTGGGAGCTGAGCAGTTCTTC
TRBJ1-4 . TRBD1 TRBV7-2 CASSGQGASNEKLFF TGTGCCAGCAGCGGACAGGGGGCTTCTAATGAAAAACTGTTTTTT
TRBJ2-5 . . TRBV30 CAWQQDQETQYF TGTGCCTGGCAACAGGATCAAGAGACCCAGTACTTC
TRBJ1-4 . . TRBV27 CASSLWPNEKLFF TGTGCCAGCAGCCTCTGGCCTAATGAAAAACTGTTTTTT
TRBJ2-2 . TRBD1 TRBV6-5 CASRPDRGRTGELFF TGTGCCAGCAGACCGGACAGGGGTCGGACCGGGGAGCTGTTTTTT
TRBJ2-1 . TRBD2 TRBV11-2 CASSLFPLGQSGSKQFF TGTGCCAGCAGCCTCTTCCCGCTAGGCCAAAGCGGGAGTAAGCAGTTCTTC
TRBJ2-7 . . TRBV7-9 CASSSVSEAIYEQYF TGTGCCAGCAGCTCGGTGTCGGAAGCGATCTACGAGCAGTACTTC
TRBJ2-4 . . TRBV20-1 CSARERGGQYF TGCAGTGCTAGAGAAAGGGGCGGTCAGTACTTC
TRBJ2-6 few . TRBV9 CASTRGGFSGANVLTF TGTGCCAGCACCCGTGGAGGGTTCTCTGGGGCCAACGTCCTGACTTTC
TRBJ2-2 few TRBD1 TRBV28 CASSFHLEGQGDNTGELFF TGTGCCAGCAGTTTCCACCTAGAGGGACAGGGGGATAACACCGGGGAGCTGTTTTTT
TRBJ1-6 . TRBD1 TRBV7-9 CASSPQGTVNSPLHF TGTGCCAGCAGCCCTCAGGGGACAGTCAATTCACCCCTCCACTTT
TRBJ2-5 . TRBD1 TRBV3-1/TRBV3-2 CASSLQGAETQYF TGTGCCAGCAGCCTCCAGGGGGCAGAGACCCAGTACTTC
TRBJ2-1 . TRBD2 TRBV7-9 CASSFSAGGPHNEQFF TGTGCCAGCAGCTTTTCAGCGGGAGGGCCTCACAATGAGCAGTTCTTC
TRBJ1-1 . . TRBV4-1 CASSQGGVPEAFF TGCGCCAGCAGCCAAGGGGGCGTGCCTGAAGCTTTCTTT
TRBJ2-3 . TRBD2 TRBV7-8 CASSLDSGGSDTQYF TGTGCCAGCAGCTTAGATAGCGGGGGGTCAGATACGCAGTATTTT
TRBJ2-1 . TRBD2 TRBV13 CASSFQGGSVPNEQFF TGTGCCAGCAGCTTCCAGGGCGGGAGTGTCCCCAATGAGCAGTTCTTC
TRBJ2-5 . TRBD2 TRBV4-2 CASSQEASGRALETQYF TGTGCCAGCAGCCAAGAGGCTAGCGGGAGGGCCTTGGAGACCCAGTACTTC
TRBJ2-1 . . TRBV11-2 CASSSLTSYNEQFF TGTGCCAGCAGCTCCCTGACTAGTTACAATGAGCAGTTCTTC
TRBJ1-1 . . TRBV7-2 CASSNVHRLRTEAFF TGTGCCAGCAGCAATGTTCACAGGTTACGCACTGAAGCTTTCTTT
TRBJ1-1 . . TRBV9 CASRTDPNTEAFF TGTGCCAGCAGGACAGACCCGAACACTGAAGCTTTCTTT
TRBJ1-2 . TRBD1 TRBV13 CASSPGQDGYTF TGTGCCAGCAGCCCCGGACAGGATGGCTACACCTTC